This TCR beta chain was sequenced in a study of blood T cell repertoires in COVID-19. Trimming took off 10 bases at V and 3 bases at J, with 16 bases between the two ends. The length of the CDR3 is 13 residues. Germline V CDR1 and CDR2: SNHLY, FYNNEI. Clones were read by immunoSEQ multiplex PCR, and TCRdb kept only the in-frame ones, dropping some. The sample lists tens of thousands of clones; around four fifths were seen once. This TCR came from a human donor in a cohort sampled during active COVID-19. The chain uses TRBV2 and TRBJ2-7; D is perhaps TRBD1 (6 bases). What was sequenced was peripheral blood. CDR3 sequence reads: CAITQGSNYEQYF. CDR3 DNA: TGTGCCATCACACAGGGCTCGAACTACGAGCAGTACTTC.